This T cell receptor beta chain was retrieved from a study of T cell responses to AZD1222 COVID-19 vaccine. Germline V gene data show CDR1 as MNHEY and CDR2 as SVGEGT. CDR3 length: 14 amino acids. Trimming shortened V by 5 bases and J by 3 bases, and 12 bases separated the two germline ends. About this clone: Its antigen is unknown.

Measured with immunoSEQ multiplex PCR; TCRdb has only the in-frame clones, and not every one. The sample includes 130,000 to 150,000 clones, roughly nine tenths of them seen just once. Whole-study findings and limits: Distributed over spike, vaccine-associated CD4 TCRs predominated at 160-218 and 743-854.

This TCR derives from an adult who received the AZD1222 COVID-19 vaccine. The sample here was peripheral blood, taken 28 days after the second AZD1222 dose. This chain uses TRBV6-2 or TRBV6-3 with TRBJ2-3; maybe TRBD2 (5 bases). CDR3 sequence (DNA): TGTGCCAGCAGTCAAGGACTGCAGACAGATACGCAGTATTTT. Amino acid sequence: CASSQGLQTDTQYF.